Sequencing of this T cell receptor beta chain was carried out in a study of T cell responses to AZD1222 COVID-19 vaccine. Clones were sequenced by immunoSEQ multiplex PCR, and TCRdb holds only the in-frame ones, with some missing. The table shows fewer than 200,000 clones, with 70% to 90% occurring only once. V lost 7 bases and J lost 7, with 26 bases in between. Germline CDR1 and CDR2: SEHNR and FQNEAQ (reference sequence). The CDR3 sequence is 17 residues long. Sequencing was performed on peripheral blood, taken 28 days after the second AZD1222 dose. V is TRBV7-9 and J is TRBJ1-5; D perhaps matches TRBD1 (5 bases). This clonotype was sampled from an adult who received the AZD1222 COVID-19 vaccine. The CDR3 loop is CASTRWVSGYTDQPQHF. CDR3 bases: TGTGCCAGCACCCGATGGGTCTCAGGGTACACCGACCAGCCCCAGCATTTT.